The rows below give T cell receptor beta chains drawn from one sample of a study of CD8 T cells in ankylosing spondylitis. One entry per CDR3 protein results from TCRdb running MiXCR on the 5' RACE reads. The repertoire holds about 750,000 distinct CDR3 sequences, 15% to 20% seen once, with about 20% in the top ten. The sequencing sample was made of blood, either unsorted or a sorted T cell fraction (not recorded which). These TCRs come from a male donor with ankylosing spondylitis. Both conserved end residues are part of each CDR3. The order of the fields is J gene, V gene, clone size, CDR3 length, D gene, CDR3 DNA, CDR3 protein. D genes are given only for firm matches. Part of the rows lack a size; the others show once, few, many or a class for expanded clones.

TRBJ2-3,TRBV7-2,-,14,TRBD1,TGTGCCAGCAGCAAGGACAGGACCACAGATACGCAGTATTTT,CASSKDRTTDTQYF
TRBJ2-5,TRBV28,many,13,-,TGTGCCAGCAGTTTTCCCGCTCAAGAGACCCAGTACTTC,CASSFPAQETQYF
TRBJ2-7,TRBV10-3,-,14,-,TGTGCCAACATCTTCCTCGGGGTAGGCTTGGAGCAGTACTTC,CANIFLGVGLEQYF
TRBJ2-7,TRBV29-1,few,14,-,TGCAGCGTCGCCGGGACGGTGGGGAGCTACGAGCAGTACTTC,CSVAGTVGSYEQYF
TRBJ1-2,TRBV7-2,-,13,-,TGTGCCAGCAGCCGCAGGGAGGGCTATGGCTACACCTTC,CASSRREGYGYTF
TRBJ2-7,TRBV20-1,-,14,TRBD2,TGCAGTGCTAGAGAAGTTCGCGGGAGGGACGAGCAGTACTTC,CSAREVRGRDEQYF
TRBJ2-2,TRBV5-1,many,16,TRBD2,TGCGCCAGCAGCCCTCTAGCGGGGGTAAAAGACGGGGAGCTGTTTTTT,CASSPLAGVKDGELFF
TRBJ2-3,TRBV21-1,many,19,-,TGTGCCAGCAGCAAAGCCGGGGGGCATCTAATAGGTAGCACAGATACGCAGTATTTT,CASSKAGGHLIGSTDTQYF
TRBJ2-1,TRBV2,-,18,TRBD2,TGTGCCAGCAGTGAACCCGAGACGGGACTAGCGGGAGTCCATGAGCAGTTCTTC,CASSEPETGLAGVHEQFF
TRBJ1-1,TRBV2,-,15,-,TGTGCCAGCAGACAAAGACCCGACCCAGGGACTGAAGCTTTCTTT,CASRQRPDPGTEAFF
TRBJ1-1,TRBV4-2,-,15,TRBD1,TGTGCCAGCAGCCAAGATCTGGGACAGGGACTTAAAGCTTTCTTT,CASSQDLGQGLKAFF
TRBJ1-1,TRBV20-1,-,12,-,TGCAGTGCTAGTCCACCGAACACTGAAGCTTTCTTT,CSASPPNTEAFF
TRBJ2-1,TRBV20-1,many,12,-,TGCAGTGAGTCACAGGGGGGGAATGAGCAGTTCTTC,CSESQGGNEQFF
TRBJ2-2,TRBV7-2,few,15,-,TGTGCCAGCAGGACCGCCTCCGGGACTACCGGGGAGCTGTTTTTT,CASRTASGTTGELFF